This TCR beta chain was profiled in a study of cytomegalovirus exposure and HLA in healthy donors. Study conclusions and caveats: The study found most TCR sequences rare, yet found some public TCRs in many donors.

The CDR3 is made up of 16 amino acids. Trimming at V came to 6 bases and at J to 2 bases, leaving 4 bases not matched to a gene. The germline gives CDR1 SGHNT, CDR2 YENEEA. PCR amplification relied on 60 Vbeta primers (plus 13 Jbeta primers). The assay was immunoSEQ multiplex PCR, and TCRdb's table has in-frame clones only and misses some. The repertoire table contains under 100,000 clones. In regard to this clone: The antigen is undetermined.

The chain combines TRBV11-3 with TRBJ2-2; 12 bases are a match to TRBD2. Material for sequencing was PBMCs. This receptor was taken from a woman aged 30 to 39 in good health and CMV-seronegative. CDR3 in amino acids: CASRRGLAGNTGELFF. DNA for the CDR3: TGTGCCAGCAGGAGGGGACTAGCGGGCAACACCGGGGAGCTGTTTTTT. Supplemented by reference TRBV11-3 and TRBJ2-2, the full variable domain reads EAGVVQSPRYKIIEKKQPVAFWCNPISGHNTLYWYLQNLGQGPELLIRYENEEAVDDSQLPKDRFSAERLKGVDSTLKIQPAELGDSAVYLCASRRGLAGNTGELFFGEGSRLTVL.